Given below is one TCR beta chain in context. Its specificity is not known. This sample is part of a study of T cells after posttransplantation cyclophosphamide. Overall study results and limits: Donor CD8+ memory clones often dominated recipient blood repertoires at later times. Blood and skin or GI T cell repertoires showed limited TRB overlap.

Only in-frame clones appear in the TCRdb table, and some are missing; sequencing was by immunoSEQ multiplex PCR. This table holds roughly 2,000 clones, 70% to 75% found once. Cyclophosphamide on days +3 and +4 followed busulfan-fludarabine conditioning and a marrow graft. The germline V gene encodes CDR1 LNHDA and CDR2 SQIVND (reference sequence). The CDR3 totals 15 residues. V lost 3 bases and J lost 6; bases outside the gene matches: 6. The sequence derives from a male patient between 50 and 60 years old who received an allogeneic stem cell transplant from a related donor and was CMV-positive. The T cells may come from the graft donor. This material consisted of PBMCs, taken roughly 34 days after a stem cell transplant with posttransplant cyclophosphamide. V is TRBV19 and J is TRBJ2-2, with 8 nucleotides matching TRBD2. The CDR3 sequence: CASSIQRGRPGELFF. The CDR3 bases are TGTGCCAGTAGTATTCAGCGGGGGAGGCCCGGGGAGCTGTTTTTT.